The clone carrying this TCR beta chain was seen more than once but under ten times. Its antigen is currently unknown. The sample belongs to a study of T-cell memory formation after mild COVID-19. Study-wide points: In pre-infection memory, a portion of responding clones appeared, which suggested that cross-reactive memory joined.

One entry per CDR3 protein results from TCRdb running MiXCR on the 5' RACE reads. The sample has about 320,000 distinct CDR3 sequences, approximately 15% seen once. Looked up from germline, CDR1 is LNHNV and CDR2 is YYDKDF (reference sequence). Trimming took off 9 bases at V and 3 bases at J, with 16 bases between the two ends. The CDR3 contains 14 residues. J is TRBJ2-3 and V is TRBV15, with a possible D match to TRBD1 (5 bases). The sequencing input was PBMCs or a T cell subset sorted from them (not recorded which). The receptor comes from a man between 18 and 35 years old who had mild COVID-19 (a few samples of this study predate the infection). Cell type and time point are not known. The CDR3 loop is CATVSAGWTDTQYF. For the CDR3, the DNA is TGTGCCACGGTGTCGGCAGGGTGGACAGATACGCAGTATTTT.